This T cell receptor beta chain was recovered during a study of OX40 agonist ivuxolimab in advanced cancers. For the study at large: Averaging roughly 60 years in age, with a range of roughly 23 to 80, the cohort was approximately 84% male. Allowance was made for prior anti-PD-1, anti-PD-L1 or anti-CTLA-4 therapy, and 40% had some.

Measured with immunoSEQ multiplex PCR; TCRdb has only the in-frame clones, and not every one. The repertoire includes 20,000 to 25,000 clones, almost 80% of them detected once, and 9.5% to 15% sits in the top ten. The junction had 7 bases not matched to a gene; V was cut back by 2 bases and J by 4 bases. The CDR3 spans 16 residues. Germline assignment: CDR1 ENHRY and CDR2 SYGVKD. The chain recombines TRBV10-3 with TRBJ2-2; TRBD1 aligns across 7 bases. This receptor was taken from an adult with an advanced solid tumor such as melanoma, head and neck, liver or kidney cancer. This specimen was CD4+ or CD8+ T cells sorted from blood, taken in a trial of the OX40 agonist ivuxolimab. DNA of the CDR3: TGTGCCATCAGTGAGCACCCGACAGGGCCCACCGGGGAGCTGTTTTTT. Translating it yields CAISEHPTGPTGELFF.